A single sample is the source of the 3 T cell receptor beta chains below, sequenced in a study of cytomegalovirus exposure and HLA in healthy donors. The PCR ran on 60 Vbeta and 13 Jbeta primers. Method: immunoSEQ multiplex PCR; TCRdb's copy keeps in-frame clones and lacks some. The sample holds approximately 160,000 clones, approximately 84% seen once. Sequenced sample: PBMCs. The origin of the receptors is a boy under 10 years old in good health and CMV-seronegative.

This chain joins TRBV6-1 and TRBJ2-1; 9 positions match TRBD2. Germline-derived CDR1 and CDR2 are MNHNS and SASEGT. The length of the CDR3 is 15 residues. V gave up 6 bases and J gave up 4 bases; unmatched junction bases: 7. In nucleotides, the CDR3 is TGTGCCAGCAGAGCTAGCGGGGAATTATACAATGAGCAGTTCTTC. Translated: CASRASGELYNEQFF.

In nucleotides, the CDR3 is TGTGCCAGCACCCCAGGACAGGGGGCATACAATGAGCAGTTCTTC. Its translation is CASTPGQGAYNEQFF. The chain links TRBV5-6 to TRBJ2-1, with 11 bases fitting TRBD1. V gave up 6 bases and J gave up 4 bases; unmatched junction bases: 6. The CDR3 runs 15 residues. Germline CDR1 reads SGHDT; CDR2 reads YYEEEE.

CDR3 bases: TGTGCCAGCAGTGTATCCCGACGGACTAGCACAGATACGCAGTATTTT. It is translated as CASSVSRRTSTDTQYF. The J gene is TRBJ2-3, the V gene TRBV6-1; possible D gene TRBD2, 5 bases. Germline V CDR1 and CDR2: MNHNS, SASEGT. The V gene lost 4 bases and the J gene lost 0 bases, with 14 bases spanning the gap. CDR3 size: 16 residues.